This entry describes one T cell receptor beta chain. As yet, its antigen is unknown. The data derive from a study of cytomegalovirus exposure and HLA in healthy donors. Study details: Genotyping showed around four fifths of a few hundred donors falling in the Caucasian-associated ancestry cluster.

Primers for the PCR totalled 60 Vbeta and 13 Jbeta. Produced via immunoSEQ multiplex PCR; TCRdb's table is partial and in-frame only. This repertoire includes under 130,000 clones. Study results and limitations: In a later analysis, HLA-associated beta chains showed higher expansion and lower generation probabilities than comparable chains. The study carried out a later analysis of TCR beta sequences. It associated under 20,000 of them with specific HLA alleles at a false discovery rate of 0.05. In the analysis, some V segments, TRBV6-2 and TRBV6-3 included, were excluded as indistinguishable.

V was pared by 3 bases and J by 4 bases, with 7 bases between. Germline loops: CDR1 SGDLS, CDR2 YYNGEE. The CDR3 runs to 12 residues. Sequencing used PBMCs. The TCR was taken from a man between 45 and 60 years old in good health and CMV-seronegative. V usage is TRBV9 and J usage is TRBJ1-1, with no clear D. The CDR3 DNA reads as TGTGCCAGCAGCGCTGTCTCCACTGAAGCTTTCTTT. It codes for CASSAVSTEAFF.